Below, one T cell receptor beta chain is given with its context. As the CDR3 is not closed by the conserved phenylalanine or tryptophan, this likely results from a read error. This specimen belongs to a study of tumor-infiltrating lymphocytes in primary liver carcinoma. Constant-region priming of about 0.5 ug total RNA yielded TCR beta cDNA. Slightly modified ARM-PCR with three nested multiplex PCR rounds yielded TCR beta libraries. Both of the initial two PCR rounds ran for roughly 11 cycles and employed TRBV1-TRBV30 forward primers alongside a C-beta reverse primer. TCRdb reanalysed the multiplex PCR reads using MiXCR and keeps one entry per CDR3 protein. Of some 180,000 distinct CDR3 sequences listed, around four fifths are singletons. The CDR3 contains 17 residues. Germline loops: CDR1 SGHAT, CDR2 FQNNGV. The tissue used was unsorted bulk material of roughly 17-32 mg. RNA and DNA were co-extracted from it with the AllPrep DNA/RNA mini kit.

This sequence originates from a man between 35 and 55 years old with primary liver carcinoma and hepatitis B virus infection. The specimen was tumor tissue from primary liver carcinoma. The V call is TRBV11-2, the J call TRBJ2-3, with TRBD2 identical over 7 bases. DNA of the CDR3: TGTGCCAGCAGCTTAGATCCGGTGGAGACTAGCACAAATACGCAGTATATT. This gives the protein CASSLDPVETSTNTQYI.